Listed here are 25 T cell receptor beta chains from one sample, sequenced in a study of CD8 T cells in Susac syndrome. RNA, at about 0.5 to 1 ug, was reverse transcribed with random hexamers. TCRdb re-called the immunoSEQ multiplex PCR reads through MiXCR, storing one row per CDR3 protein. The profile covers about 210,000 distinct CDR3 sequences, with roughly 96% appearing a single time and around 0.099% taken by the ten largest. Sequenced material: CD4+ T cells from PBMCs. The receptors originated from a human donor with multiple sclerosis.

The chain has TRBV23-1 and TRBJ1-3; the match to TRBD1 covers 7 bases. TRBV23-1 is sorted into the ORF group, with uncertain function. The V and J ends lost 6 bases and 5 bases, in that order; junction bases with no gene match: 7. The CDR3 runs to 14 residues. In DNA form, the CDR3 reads TGCGCCAGCAGCCATACGACAGGGAGAAACACCATATATTTT. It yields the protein CASSHTTGRNTIYF.

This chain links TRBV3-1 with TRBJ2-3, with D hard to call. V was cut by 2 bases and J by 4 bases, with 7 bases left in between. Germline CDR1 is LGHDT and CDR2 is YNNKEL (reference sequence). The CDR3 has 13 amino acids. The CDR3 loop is CASSQYSSDTQYF. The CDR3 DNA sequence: TGTGCCAGCAGCCAATACTCCTCAGATACGCAGTATTTT.

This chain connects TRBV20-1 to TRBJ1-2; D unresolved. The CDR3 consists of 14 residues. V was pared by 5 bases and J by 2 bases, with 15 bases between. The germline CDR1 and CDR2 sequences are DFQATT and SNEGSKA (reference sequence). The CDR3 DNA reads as TGCAGTGCTCCAACGATGACGAACAACTATGGCTACACCTTC. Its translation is CSAPTMTNNYGYTF.

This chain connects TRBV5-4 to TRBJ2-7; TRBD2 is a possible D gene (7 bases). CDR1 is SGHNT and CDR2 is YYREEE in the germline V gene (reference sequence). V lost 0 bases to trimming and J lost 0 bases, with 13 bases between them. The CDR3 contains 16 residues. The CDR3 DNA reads TGTGCCAGCAGCTTGGCCGGGGGCGGGAGCTCCTACGAGCAGTACTTC. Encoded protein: CASSLAGGGSSYEQYF.

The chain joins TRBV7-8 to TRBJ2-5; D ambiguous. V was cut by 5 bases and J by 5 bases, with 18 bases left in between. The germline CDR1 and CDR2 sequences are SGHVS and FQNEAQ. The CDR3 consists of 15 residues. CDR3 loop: CASSHTVSGGETQYF. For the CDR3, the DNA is TGTGCCAGCAGCCATACAGTATCGGGTGGGGAGACCCAGTACTTC.

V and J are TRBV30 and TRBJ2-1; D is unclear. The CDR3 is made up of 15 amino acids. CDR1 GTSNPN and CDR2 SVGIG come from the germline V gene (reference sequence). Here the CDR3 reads CATQFRAQLYNEQFF. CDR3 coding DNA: TGTGCTACACAATTTAGGGCGCAGCTCTACAATGAGCAGTTCTTC.

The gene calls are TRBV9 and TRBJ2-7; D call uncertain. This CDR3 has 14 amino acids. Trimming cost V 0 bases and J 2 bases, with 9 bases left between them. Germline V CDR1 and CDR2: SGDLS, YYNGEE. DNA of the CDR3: TGTGCCAGCAGCGTAGGGCTAGGGACCTACGAGCAGTACTTC. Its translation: CASSVGLGTYEQYF.

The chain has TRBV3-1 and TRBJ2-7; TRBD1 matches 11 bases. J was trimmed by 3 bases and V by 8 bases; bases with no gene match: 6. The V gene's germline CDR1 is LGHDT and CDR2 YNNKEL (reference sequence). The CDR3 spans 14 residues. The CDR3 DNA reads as TGTGCCAGCTCTATAGGGACAGGGGGCTACGAGCAGTACTTC. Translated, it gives CASSIGTGGYEQYF.

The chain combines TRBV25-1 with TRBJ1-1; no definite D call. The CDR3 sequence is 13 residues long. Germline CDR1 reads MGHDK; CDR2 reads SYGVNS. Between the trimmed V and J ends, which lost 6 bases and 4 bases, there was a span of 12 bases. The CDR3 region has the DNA TGTGCCAGCAGAGAAGATATTGGCACTGAAGCTTTCTTT. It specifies CASREDIGTEAFF.

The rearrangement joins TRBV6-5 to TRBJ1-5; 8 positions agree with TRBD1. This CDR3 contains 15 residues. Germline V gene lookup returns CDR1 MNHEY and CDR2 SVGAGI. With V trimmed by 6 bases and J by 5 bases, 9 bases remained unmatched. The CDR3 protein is CASRSTGQGYQPQHF. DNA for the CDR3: TGTGCCAGCAGAAGCACTGGACAGGGTTATCAGCCCCAGCATTTT.

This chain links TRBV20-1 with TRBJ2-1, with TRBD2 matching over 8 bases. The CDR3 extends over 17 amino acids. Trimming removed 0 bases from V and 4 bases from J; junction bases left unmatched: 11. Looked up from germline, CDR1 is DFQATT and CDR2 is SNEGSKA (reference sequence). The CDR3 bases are TGCAGTGCTAGAGATCGGGTCGGGAGGGCCTCATACAATGAGCAGTTCTTC. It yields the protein CSARDRVGRASYNEQFF.

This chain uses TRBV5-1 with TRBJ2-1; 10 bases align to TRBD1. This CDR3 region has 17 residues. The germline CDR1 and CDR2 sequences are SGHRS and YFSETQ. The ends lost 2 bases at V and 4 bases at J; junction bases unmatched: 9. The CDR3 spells CASSLSAGTGAYNEQFF. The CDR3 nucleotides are TGCGCCAGCAGCTTATCAGCCGGGACAGGGGCGTACAATGAGCAGTTCTTC.

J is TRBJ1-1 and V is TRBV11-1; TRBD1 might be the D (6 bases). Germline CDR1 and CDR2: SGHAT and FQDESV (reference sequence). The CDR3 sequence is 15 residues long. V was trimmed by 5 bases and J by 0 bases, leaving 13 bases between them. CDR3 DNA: TGTGCCAGCAGCCCTGCACAGGGCCTGAACACTGAAGCTTTCTTT. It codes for CASSPAQGLNTEAFF.

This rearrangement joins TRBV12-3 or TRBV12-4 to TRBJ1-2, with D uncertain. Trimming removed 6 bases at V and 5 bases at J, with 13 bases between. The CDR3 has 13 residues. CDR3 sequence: CASSPRGIYGYTF. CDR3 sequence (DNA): TGTGCCAGCAGCCCACGAGGGATATATGGCTACACCTTC.

In DNA form, the CDR3 reads TGTGCCAGCAGCTTATTCCCGGGAAAGTTCAATGAGCAGTTCTTC. This translates into CASSLFPGKFNEQFF. The rearrangement joins TRBV7-2 to TRBJ2-1; D may be TRBD2 (5 bases). The CDR3 runs 15 residues. Germline V CDR1 and CDR2: SGHTA, FQGNSA. V lost 2 bases to trimming and J lost 6 bases, with 14 bases between them.

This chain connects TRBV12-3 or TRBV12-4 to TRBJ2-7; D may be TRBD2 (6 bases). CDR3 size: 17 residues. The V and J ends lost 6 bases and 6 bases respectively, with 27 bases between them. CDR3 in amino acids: CASSPAGRARSEVEQYF. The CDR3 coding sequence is TGTGCCAGCAGCCCCGCGGGACGGGCCCGCTCTGAGGTCGAGCAGTACTTC.

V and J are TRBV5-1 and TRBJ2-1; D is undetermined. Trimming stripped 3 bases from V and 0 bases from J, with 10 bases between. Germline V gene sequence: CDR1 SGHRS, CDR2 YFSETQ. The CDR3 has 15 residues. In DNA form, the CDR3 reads TGCGCCAGCAGCTCCAACGGCGGCTCCTACAATGAGCAGTTCTTC. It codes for CASSSNGGSYNEQFF.

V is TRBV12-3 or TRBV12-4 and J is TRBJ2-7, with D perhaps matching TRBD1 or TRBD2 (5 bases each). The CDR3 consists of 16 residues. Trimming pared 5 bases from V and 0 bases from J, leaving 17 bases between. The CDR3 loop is CASSRRGRSLSYEQYF. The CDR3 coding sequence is TGTGCCAGCAGTCGACGGGGACGAAGCCTCTCCTACGAGCAGTACTTC.

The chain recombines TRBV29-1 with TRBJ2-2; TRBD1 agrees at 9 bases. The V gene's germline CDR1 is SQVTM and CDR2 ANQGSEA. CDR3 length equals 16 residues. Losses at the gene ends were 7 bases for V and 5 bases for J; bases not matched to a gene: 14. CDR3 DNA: TGCAGCGCTACGGACAGGGGCCCAGGAGGGACCGGGGAGCTGTTTTTT. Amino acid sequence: CSATDRGPGGTGELFF.

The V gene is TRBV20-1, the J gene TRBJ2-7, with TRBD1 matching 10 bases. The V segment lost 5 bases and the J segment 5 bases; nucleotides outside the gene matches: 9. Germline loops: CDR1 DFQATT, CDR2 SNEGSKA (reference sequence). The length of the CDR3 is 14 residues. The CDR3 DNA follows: TGCAGTGCTTCCCGGGACAGGGGCGGCGACGAGCAGTACTTC. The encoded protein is CSASRDRGGDEQYF.

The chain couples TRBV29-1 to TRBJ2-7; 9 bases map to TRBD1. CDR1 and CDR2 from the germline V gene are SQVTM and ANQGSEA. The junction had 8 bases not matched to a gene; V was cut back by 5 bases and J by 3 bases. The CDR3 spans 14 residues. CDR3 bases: TGCAGCGTTTCATCTGGGACAGGGTACTACGAGCAGTACTTC. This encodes CSVSSGTGYYEQYF.

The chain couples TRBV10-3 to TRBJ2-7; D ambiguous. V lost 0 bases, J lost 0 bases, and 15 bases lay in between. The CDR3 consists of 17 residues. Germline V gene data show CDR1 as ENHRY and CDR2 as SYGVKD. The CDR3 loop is CAISESPYPTSSYEQYF. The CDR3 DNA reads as TGTGCCATCAGTGAGTCTCCCTATCCCACGTCCTCCTACGAGCAGTACTTC.

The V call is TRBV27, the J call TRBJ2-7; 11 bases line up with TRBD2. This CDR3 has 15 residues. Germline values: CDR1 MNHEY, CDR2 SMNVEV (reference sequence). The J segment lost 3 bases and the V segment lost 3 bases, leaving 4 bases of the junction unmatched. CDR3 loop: CASSFLLAGGYEQYF. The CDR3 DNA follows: TGTGCCAGCAGTTTTTTGCTAGCGGGAGGCTACGAGCAGTACTTC.

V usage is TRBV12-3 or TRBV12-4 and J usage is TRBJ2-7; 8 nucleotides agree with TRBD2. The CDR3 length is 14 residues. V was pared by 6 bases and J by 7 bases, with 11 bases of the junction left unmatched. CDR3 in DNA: TGTGCCAGCAGATTAAGGCCCTCGGGGGGGGAGCAGTACTTC. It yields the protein CASRLRPSGGEQYF.

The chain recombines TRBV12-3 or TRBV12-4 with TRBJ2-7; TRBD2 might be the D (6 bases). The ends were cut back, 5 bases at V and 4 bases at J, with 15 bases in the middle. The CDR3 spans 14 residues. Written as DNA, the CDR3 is TGTGCCAGCAGTCCGGGCGGGAATCAATACGAGCAGTACTTC. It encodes CASSPGGNQYEQYF.